The 20 T cell receptor beta chains below were found in one sample sequenced in a study of cytomegalovirus exposure and HLA in healthy donors (TCRdb year 2017). Library generation was performed with the immunoSEQ multiplex PCR assay. For the multiplex PCR, a mixture combining 60 forward primers for TCR Vbeta segments and 13 reverse primers for TCR Jbeta segments was used. Sourced from immuneACCESS, this table was stored by TCRdb with only in-frame sequences that have V and J called. A share of the clones is absent; for the studies checked, an unresolved V gene accounts for under half, and the remainder has no known explanation. The sample table holds fewer than 150,000 clones, of which over 65% were seen once. Of the sample, roughly 10% is held by the ten largest clones. The source material was PBMCs. The receptors come from a woman aged 50 to 60 in good health and CMV-seropositive.

V and J are TRBV19 and TRBJ2-1; TRBD1 matches at 9 bases. Germline assignment: CDR1 LNHDA and CDR2 SQIVND (reference sequence). V shed 4 bases, J shed 7 bases, and the junction held 8 bases outside the gene matches. This CDR3 has 15 amino acids. The CDR3 region has the DNA TGTGCCAGTAGTACCCTCTCGACAGGGGGAAATGAGCAGTTCTTC. This encodes CASSTLSTGGNEQFF.

Worth noting for this clone: The identical CDR3 is also encoded by other nucleotide sequences in the sample. The J gene is TRBJ1-5, the V gene TRBV29-1, with D possibly TRBD1 on 5 matching bases. The CDR3 consists of 13 residues. V was trimmed by 4 bases and J by 0 bases, leaving 7 bases between them. The germline gives CDR1 SQVTM, CDR2 ANQGSEA. The CDR3 protein is CSVAGNSNQPQHF. The CDR3, as DNA: TGCAGCGTTGCAGGGAATAGCAATCAGCCCCAGCATTTT.

The V gene is TRBV7-9, the J gene TRBJ1-1; a possible D gene is TRBD1 (6 bases). V lost 5 bases and J 2 bases, leaving 15 bases between the germline ends. CDR3 length: 15 residues. Per germline, CDR1 SEHNR and CDR2 FQNEAQ (reference sequence). The CDR3 loop is CASSALGGGNTEAFF. The CDR3 DNA is TGTGCCAGCAGCGCCCTGGGTGGGGGCAACACTGAAGCTTTCTTT. Combining the CDR3 with reference TRBV7-9 and TRBJ1-1 gives the whole variable domain DTGVSQNPRHKITKRGQNVTFRCDPISEHNRLYWYRQTLGQGPEFLTYFQNEAQLEKSRLLSDRFSAERPKGSFSTLEIQRTEQGDSAMYLCASSALGGGNTEAFFGQGTRLTVV.

This sequence joins TRBV2 and TRBJ2-5, with D perhaps matching TRBD2 (5 bases). Deletions cut 6 bases from V and 7 bases from J, with 15 bases between. Germline CDR1 reads SNHLY; CDR2 reads FYNNEI. The CDR3 runs 13 residues. In DNA form, the CDR3 reads TGTGCCAGCAGAATCCGGGAAGAAGGGACCCAGTACTTC. Amino acid sequence: CASRIREEGTQYF. Variable domain in full (rest from reference TRBV2 and TRBJ2-5): EPEVTQTPSHQVTQMGQEVILRCVPISNHLYFYWYRQILGQKVEFLVSFYNNEISEKSEIFDDQFSVERPDGSNFTLKIRSTKLEDSAMYFCASRIREEGTQYFGPGTRLLVL.

The gene calls are TRBV10-3 and TRBJ2-6; maybe TRBD2 (5 bases). Trimming pared 4 bases from V and 3 bases from J, leaving 7 bases between. CDR3 size: 14 residues. Germline values: CDR1 ENHRY, CDR2 SYGVKD. The CDR3 spells CAISAGDGANVLTF. The CDR3 DNA reads as TGTGCCATCAGTGCCGGGGATGGGGCCAACGTCCTGACTTTC.

The rearrangement uses TRBV5-8 and TRBJ1-6; TRBD1 is a possible D gene (5 bases). Germline CDR1 and CDR2: SGHTS and YDEGEE. The CDR3 is 12 amino acids. The germline V and J ends were trimmed by 2 bases and 14 bases, with 11 bases remaining between them. CDR3 loop: CASSFSGEALHF. CDR3 DNA: TGTGCCAGCAGCTTTTCGGGGGAGGCCCTCCACTTT.

The CDR3 region is CASSSRLAGDYNEQFF. CDR3 coding DNA: TGTGCCAGTAGTTCACGACTAGCGGGGGACTACAATGAGCAGTTCTTC. V gene TRBV19 combines with J gene TRBJ2-1; 12 nucleotides line up with TRBD2. Germline trimming cut 5 bases from V and 3 bases from J; bases unmatched to any gene: 5. Germline V lookup: CDR1 LNHDA, CDR2 SQIVND (reference sequence). This CDR3 comprises 16 residues.

The rearrangement links TRBV5-1 to TRBJ1-2, with D unresolved. The germline V gene encodes CDR1 SGHRS and CDR2 YFSETQ. This CDR3 has 12 residues. V lost 4 bases, J lost 1 base, and 5 bases lay in between. CDR3 DNA: TGCGCCAGCAGCCTAGATAACTATGGCTACACCTTC. Amino acids: CASSLDNYGYTF.

This clone was found a few times. The chain combines TRBV5-6 with TRBJ1-5, with TRBD1 matching over 11 bases. Germline V gene sequence: CDR1 SGHDT, CDR2 YYEEEE. This CDR3 comprises 17 residues. After removal of 4 bases from V and 0 bases from J, the junction contained 6 bases not matched to a gene. The CDR3 DNA sequence: TGTGCCAGCAGCACCGGGACAGGGGGTTATAGCAATCAGCCCCAGCATTTT. It codes for CASSTGTGGYSNQPQHF. The whole variable domain, remainder taken from reference TRBV5-6 and TRBJ1-5, is DAGVTQSPTHLIKTRGQQVTLRCSPKSGHDTVSWYQQALGQGPQFIFQYYEEEERQRGNFPDRFSGHQFPNYSSELNVNALLLGDSALYLCASSTGTGGYSNQPQHFGDGTRLSIL.

This clone has just a few counts. V and J are TRBV7-2 and TRBJ1-3, with TRBD1 identical over 10 bases. V was pared by 5 bases and J by 0 bases, with 7 bases of the junction left unmatched. This CDR3 contains 17 residues. Germline-derived CDR1 and CDR2 are SGHTA and FQGNSA. The CDR3 reads CASSLGTGASSGNTIYF. DNA for the CDR3: TGTGCCAGCAGCCTAGGGACAGGGGCTTCCTCTGGAAACACCATATATTTT.

The chain combines TRBV7-2 with TRBJ2-7; D gene uncertain. V was cut by 6 bases and J by 6 bases, with 15 bases left in between. This CDR3 contains 13 residues. Germline V CDR1 and CDR2: SGHTA, FQGNSA. CDR3 protein: CASRPAAQFEQYF. The CDR3 bases are TGTGCCAGCAGACCGGCGGCGCAGTTCGAGCAGTACTTC. The full variable domain, in which reference TRBV7-2 and TRBJ2-7 provide the parts outside the CDR3, is GAGVSQSPSNKVTEKGKDVELRCDPISGHTALYWYRQSLGQGLEFLIYFQGNSAPDKSGLPSDRFSAERTGGSVSTLTIQRTQQEDSAVYLCASRPAAQFEQYFGPGTRLTVT.

The rearrangement joins TRBV18 to TRBJ2-7; 10 positions match TRBD1. The CDR3 contains 14 residues. V dropped 3 bases and J dropped 6; count of bases not matched to a gene: 5. CDR1 and CDR2 (germline): KGHSH, LQKENI. The CDR3 nucleotides read TGTGCCAGCTCACCGGGACAGGGGTTAGGCGAGCAGTACTTC. It yields the protein CASSPGQGLGEQYF.

This chain uses TRBV5-6 with TRBJ2-7; 8 nucleotides agree with TRBD1. Unmatched junction bases numbered 6, after V lost 4 bases and J lost 6 bases. CDR1 SGHDT and CDR2 YYEEEE come from the germline V gene. This CDR3 is built from 13 residues. The CDR3 region has the DNA TGTGCCAGCAGCGCTGGACAGGGTGGCGAGCAGTACTTC. Protein: CASSAGQGGEQYF.

J is TRBJ2-5 and V is TRBV6-4; D is perhaps TRBD2 (5 bases). With 2 bases removed from V and 0 bases from J, the gap between germline ends came to 28 bases. The V gene's germline CDR1 is MRHNA and CDR2 SNTAGT. The CDR3 length is 21 residues. CDR3 amino acids: CASSDKRGHNNLTRYQETQYF. In DNA, the CDR3 is TGTGCCAGCAGTGACAAGCGAGGGCATAACAATTTAACAAGGTACCAAGAGACCCAGTACTTC.

This clone was detected a few times. The chain has TRBV6-1 and TRBJ1-1; tentative D call: TRBD1 (5 bases). Germline V gives CDR1 MNHNS, CDR2 SASEGT. V was trimmed by 5 bases and J by 1 base, leaving 14 bases between them. The CDR3 has 15 residues. The CDR3 reads CASSITRVANTEAFF. In DNA, the CDR3 is TGTGCCAGCAGTATTACCAGGGTTGCGAACACTGAAGCTTTCTTT.

This clone has a single count. The chain uses TRBV27 and TRBJ2-1, with 7 bases fitting TRBD2. Germline V gives CDR1 MNHEY, CDR2 SMNVEV (reference sequence). This CDR3 spans 12 amino acids. J was trimmed by 9 bases and V by 5 bases; bases with no gene match: 4. CDR3 in DNA: TGTGCCAGCAGTCCCGGCGGGAGTGAGCAGTTCTTC. It codes for CASSPGGSEQFF.

The chain carries TRBV6-5 and TRBJ1-5, with a weak D call TRBD1 (6 bases). Trimming left V 5 bases short and J 3 bases short, with 14 bases between. This CDR3 has 15 amino acids. Germline V CDR1 and CDR2: MNHEY, SVGAGI. CDR3 bases: TGTGCCAGCAGTCTGATGGGGGGGGCCAATCAGCCCCAGCATTTT. Translating it yields CASSLMGGANQPQHF.

The CDR3 region is CASSSLTSGRDHEQYF. DNA of the CDR3: TGTGCCAGCAGCTCTTTGACTAGCGGGAGGGATCACGAGCAGTACTTC. The chain uses TRBV5-8 and TRBJ2-7, with 14 bases identical to TRBD2. The CDR3 runs to 16 residues. The ends lost 3 bases at V and 5 bases at J; junction bases unmatched: 7. CDR1 is SGHTS and CDR2 is YDEGEE in the germline V gene.

This clone showed up just a few times. The chain is built from TRBV4-3 and TRBJ2-7; TRBD1 matches 9 bases. There are 16 residues in the CDR3. Germline values: CDR1 LGHNA, CDR2 YSLEER. Losses at the gene ends were 0 bases for V and 7 bases for J; bases not matched to a gene: 10. The CDR3 reads CASSQEPGQGLLEQYF. Here the CDR3 DNA reads TGCGCCAGCAGCCAAGAACCGGGACAGGGACTATTAGAGCAGTACTTC.

The V and J genes are TRBV5-1 and TRBJ2-1, with TRBD1 identical over 7 bases. From germline, CDR1 is SGHRS and CDR2 YFSETQ. The ends lost 4 bases at V and 0 bases at J; junction bases unmatched: 4. This CDR3 has 15 amino acids. CDR3 sequence: CASSRDSPSYNEQFF. The DNA of the CDR3 is TGCGCCAGCAGCCGGGACAGTCCCTCCTACAATGAGCAGTTCTTC. Variable domain in full (rest from reference TRBV5-1 and TRBJ2-1): KAGVTQTPRYLIKTRGQQVTLSCSPISGHRSVSWYQQTPGQGLQFLFEYFSETQRNKGNFPGRFSGRQFSNSRSEMNVSTLELGDSALYLCASSRDSPSYNEQFFGPGTRLTVL.